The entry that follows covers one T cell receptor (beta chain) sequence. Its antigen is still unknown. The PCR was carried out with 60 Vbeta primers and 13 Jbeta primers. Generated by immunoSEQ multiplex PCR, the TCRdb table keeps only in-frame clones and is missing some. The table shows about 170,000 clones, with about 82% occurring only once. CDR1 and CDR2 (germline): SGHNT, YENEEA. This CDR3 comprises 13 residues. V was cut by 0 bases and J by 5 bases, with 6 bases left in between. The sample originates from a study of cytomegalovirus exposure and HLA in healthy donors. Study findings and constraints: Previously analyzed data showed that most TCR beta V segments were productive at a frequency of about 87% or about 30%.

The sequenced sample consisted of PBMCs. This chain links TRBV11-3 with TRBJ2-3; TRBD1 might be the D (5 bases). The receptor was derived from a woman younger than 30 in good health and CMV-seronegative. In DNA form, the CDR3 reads TGTGCCAGCAGCTTAGAAAGGGGAGATACGCAGTATTTT. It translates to CASSLERGDTQYF.